This T cell receptor beta chain was obtained from a study of T-cell memory formation after mild COVID-19 (dated by TCRdb to the early 2020s). Some background on the complete study: TCR sequence clusters from the two donors were found to be largely donor specific. The cohort comprised two young, previously healthy adult volunteers, one female and one male. In two donors, T-cell clones that expanded and contracted after mild COVID-19 were followed by sequencing TCRalpha and TCRbeta repertoires longitudinally.

Results the study describes overall, beyond this receptor: The detection of some responding clones in pre-infection memory suggests that pre-existing cross-reactive memory T cells joined the SARS-CoV-2 response. Contracting CD4+ clones turned up mainly in the CM and EM memory subsets, whereas EMRA was where CD8+ clones were enriched. Only a couple of mild cases were covered by the study, and larger cohorts that include severe cases with pre-infection samples were considered necessary. Whether the second-wave clones peaking on day 37 were SARS-CoV-2 specific was not confirmed. Clones that contracted from day 15 to 85 showed balanced CD4/CD8 phenotypes, whereas a second wave of clones that expanded from day 15 to 37 leaned towards CD4+.

V drops 2 bases and J drops 4 bases, leaving 12 bases in between. Reading the germline V gene gives CDR1 SGHRS and CDR2 YFSETQ. Reading from cysteine to phenylalanine, the CDR3 counts 14 amino acids. The retained sequence is limited to the CDR3, 42 bases, with the frame set at the first base. Many counts were recorded for this clonotype. Which antigen it targets is not known. No base quality values were provided; no much bigger clone lies one nucleotide off. Ficoll-Paque density gradient centrifugation was the method used to isolate PBMCs. TCRdb shows the sequencer as Illumina NovaSeq 6000. TCRalpha and TCRbeta cDNA libraries were built by 5'RACE with constant-segment primers, adding sample barcodes and unique molecular identifiers. Trizol reagent was used to extract RNA from every sample. Library amplification was performed in two PCR steps, and a second sample barcode and Illumina TruSeq adapters were introduced in the second step. The libraries were sequenced on an Illumina NovaSeq using 2 x 150 bp paired-end reads. The authors processed their data as follows. Reads were demultiplexed and collapsed into UMI-guided consensus sequences with migec v1.2.7. Using mixcr v2.1.11, UMI consensuses were aligned to TRA and TRB V and J templates and then assembled into clonotypes. A clonotype was counted as expanded or contracted only when both edgeR and NoisET called the clonotype significant, with the noise models trained on biological replicates. For edgeR calls, the cutoffs were a false discovery rate-adjusted p below 0.01 and a log2 fold-change threshold of 1. As an exploratory analysis of dynamics, PCA with hierarchical clustering was applied to max-normalized trajectories of the 1000 most abundant clonotypes. The CD4 or CD8 phenotype of responding clones was assigned using the separately sequenced CD4+ and CD8+ repertoires. Through fastp at Q25 and MiXCR, TCRdb rebuilt clones from the public reads, retaining in-frame beta chains. One record per CDR3 amino acid sequence lists the most common genes and DNA. The V and J calls and clone size are TCRdb's, not the authors'. Counted in this sample were 300,000 to 350,000 distinct CDR3 sequences; around an eighth of them appeared once. Together, the top ten hold 21% of the sample.

The rearrangement joined TRBV5-1 to TRBJ2-5, with the D gene tentatively TRBD1 or TRBD2, based on 6 matching bases in each. This TCR came from a man younger than 30 who had mild COVID-19 (a few samples of this study predate the infection). The sample titles of this study are shuffled in the database, so cell type and time point are left out; the donor was told from shared clones. The sample was PBMCs or a T cell subset sorted from them (not recorded which). The DNA sequence is given as TGCGCCAGCAGCTTTTTCGGGGGCCGAGAGACCCAGTACTTC. Protein translation: CASSFFGGRETQYF.